This T cell receptor beta chain was profiled in a study of identical twins. Regarding the study as a whole: Out-of-frame TCR alpha sharing in monozygotic twins exceeded recombination model predictions.

Via MiXCR, TCRdb re-called the 5' RACE reads, giving one row per CDR3 protein. The sample holds about 890,000 distinct CDR3 sequences; 9% to 15% are singletons and the top ten take about 1.5%. The CDR3 has 17 residues. J gave up 6 bases and V 3 bases, and 9 bases lay outside the gene matches. From germline, CDR1 is KGHSH and CDR2 LQKENI. For this clonotype: What it recognizes is unknown.

These data were also filed under a second study, of yellow fever vaccine responses in identical twins.

The clonotype originates from a young woman in good health. The sample consisted of PBMCs. The chain couples TRBV18 to TRBJ2-1, with 12 positions matching TRBD2. The CDR3 spells CASSPLAGGPMSNEQFF. The CDR3 bases are TGTGCCAGCTCACCGCTAGCGGGAGGGCCCATGAGCAATGAGCAGTTCTTC. Filled out from reference TRBV18 and TRBJ2-1, the complete variable domain reads NAGVMQNPRHLVRRRGQEARLRCSPMKGHSHVYWYRQLPEEGLKFMVYLQKENIIDESGMPKERFSAEFPKEGPSILRIQQVVRGDSAAYFCASSPLAGGPMSNEQFFGPGTRLTVL.